This T cell receptor (beta chain) was identified during a study of human T cells and chemical hapten exposure. Whole-study context: An approximately 2 cm by approximately 2 cm inner upper arm patch received 2% DPC for sensitization. Study outcomes and limitations: TCRs whose frequency exceeded 1 in 1000 remained the same following DPC sensitization. Having alopecia, donors may respond immunologically unlike healthy people.

Each CDR3 protein is one row after TCRdb ran MiXCR on the RACE reads. The sample holds around 100,000 distinct CDR3 sequences; approximately 11% are singletons and the top ten take around 3.5%. In this sample, this clonotype turned up many times. Its target is not known. This sample's time point: patch test 1, 2 weeks after DPC sensitization. Regarding treatment: therapeutic diphenylcyclopropenone sensitization with weekly scalp DPC. Unfractionated whole blood yielded the extracted total RNA. Sequenced material: whole blood, taken in connection with sensitization to the hapten diphenylcyclopropenone (DPC). This clonotype was sampled from a woman in her thirties or forties with alopecia areata. Some clones in this sample may be carry-over from other donors' samples.

As DNA, the CDR3 is TGTGCCAGCAGTTTAGGACTGGGGAAGCAGTTCTTC. Its translation: CASSLGLGKQFF. The gene calls are TRBV28 and TRBJ2-1, with D tentatively TRBD2 (5 bases). The CDR3 has 12 residues. Trimming pared 2 bases from V and 11 bases from J, leaving 10 bases between. CDR1 MDHEN and CDR2 SYDVKM come from the germline V gene. Full variable domain (rest looked up from reference TRBV28 and TRBJ2-1): DVKVTQSSRYLVKRTGEKVFLECVQDMDHENMFWYRQDPGLGLRLIYFSYDVKMKEKGDIPEGYSVSREKKERFSLILESASTNQTSMYLCASSLGLGKQFFGPGTRLTVL.